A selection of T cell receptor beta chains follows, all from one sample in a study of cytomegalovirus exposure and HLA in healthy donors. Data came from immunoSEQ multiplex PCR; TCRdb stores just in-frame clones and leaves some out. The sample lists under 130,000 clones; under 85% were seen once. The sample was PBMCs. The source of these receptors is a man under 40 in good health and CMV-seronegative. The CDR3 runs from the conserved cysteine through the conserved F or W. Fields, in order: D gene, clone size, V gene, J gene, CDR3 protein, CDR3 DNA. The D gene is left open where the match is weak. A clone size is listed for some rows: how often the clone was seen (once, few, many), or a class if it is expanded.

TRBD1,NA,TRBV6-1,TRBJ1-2,CASRSRQGDGYTF,TGTGCCAGCAGATCCAGACAGGGGGATGGCTACACCTTC
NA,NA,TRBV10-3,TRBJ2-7,CAFNGGASHEQYF,TGTGCCTTCAACGGCGGGGCCTCCCACGAGCAGTACTTC
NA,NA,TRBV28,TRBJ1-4,CASSLRRVTNEKLFF,TGTGCCAGCAGTTTGCGGCGGGTAACTAATGAAAAACTGTTTTTT
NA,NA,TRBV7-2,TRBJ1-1,CASSLEGVAEAFF,TGTGCCAGCAGCTTAGAGGGGGTAGCTGAAGCTTTCTTT
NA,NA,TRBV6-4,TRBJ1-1,CASIRLSGDDTEAFF,TGTGCCAGCATCCGACTCTCGGGTGACGACACTGAAGCTTTCTTT
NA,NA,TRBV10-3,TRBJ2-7,CAISVPGYEQYF,TGTGCCATCAGTGTCCCAGGTTACGAGCAGTACTTC
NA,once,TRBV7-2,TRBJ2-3,CASRVWASTDTQYF,TGTGCCAGCCGCGTATGGGCTAGCACAGATACGCAGTATTTT
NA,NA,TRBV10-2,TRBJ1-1,CASSQQGSEAFF,TGCGCCAGCAGCCAACAGGGATCTGAAGCTTTCTTT
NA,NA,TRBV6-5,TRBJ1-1,CASQSLLQGREAFF,TGTGCCAGCCAATCCTTATTACAGGGCCGCGAAGCTTTCTTT
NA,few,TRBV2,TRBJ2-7,CASGQGYEQYF,TGTGCCAGCGGGCAGGGCTACGAGCAGTACTTC
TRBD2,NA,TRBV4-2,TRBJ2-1,CASSQANLLAVGYNEQFF,TGTGCCAGCAGCCAAGCAAATCTCCTAGCGGTGGGTTACAATGAGCAGTTCTTC
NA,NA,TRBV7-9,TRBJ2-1,CASSLSSSWTEQFF,TGTGCCAGCAGCTTATCATCTAGCTGGACCGAGCAGTTCTTC
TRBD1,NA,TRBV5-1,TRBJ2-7,CASSPYPTGTGSYEQYF,TGCGCCAGCAGCCCGTATCCGACCGGGACAGGGTCCTACGAGCAGTACTTC
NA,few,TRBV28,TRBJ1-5,CASSSRRQGKNQPQHF,TGTGCCAGCAGCTCGAGAAGGCAGGGGAAGAATCAGCCCCAGCATTTT
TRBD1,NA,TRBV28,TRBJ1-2,CASMARDRGYYGYTF,TGTGCCAGCATGGCGCGGGACAGGGGTTACTATGGCTACACCTTC
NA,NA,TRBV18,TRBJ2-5,CASSREKETQYF,TGTGCCAGCTCCCGGGAGAAAGAGACCCAGTACTTC
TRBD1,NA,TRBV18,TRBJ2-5,CASSLSGGEETQYF,TGTGCCAGCTCGTTATCAGGGGGCGAAGAGACCCAGTACTTC
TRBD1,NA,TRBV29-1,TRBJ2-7,CSVEGTGTENYEQYF,TGCAGCGTTGAAGGCACCGGGACAGAAAACTACGAGCAGTACTTC
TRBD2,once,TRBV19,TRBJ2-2,CASSPTSGGFTGELFF,TGTGCCAGTAGTCCGACCAGCGGGGGTTTCACCGGGGAGCTGTTTTTT